This is a list of T cell receptor beta chains from one sample in a study of CD8 T cells in Susac syndrome. TCRdb recomputed calls from the immunoSEQ multiplex PCR reads with MiXCR, one row per CDR3 protein. The sample has 100,000 to 150,000 distinct CDR3 sequences, more than 90% seen once. The sequencing input was CD4+ T cells from PBMCs. Every receptor here comes from a human donor in good health. CDR3s include the opening cysteine and the closing phenylalanine or tryptophan.

TRBV19 CASSMFGDEQYF
TRBV5-8 CASSPKFLLYNEQFF
TRBV19 CASSRQSRTDTQYF
TRBV30 CAWTGGNSYEQYF
TRBV24-1 CATSDSSGRAGETQYF
TRBV6-5 CASSYSILGDSNQPQHF
TRBV12-3/TRBV12-4 CASSFGGNNHQPQHF
TRBV3-1 CASSQVLTANYGYTF
TRBV28 CASPPRVAMNTEAFF
TRBV3-1 CASSRKVIDEQFF
TRBV3-1 CASSQDPGTSGLFF
TRBV14 CASSQRAGASGELFF
TRBV3-1 CASSRTVGTQYF
TRBV6-5 CASSYSGREFYSNQPQHF
TRBV3-1 CASSHPKAGRGYTF
TRBV2 CASADPRLGYQYF
TRBV19 CASRISNQPQHF
TRBV5-6 CASSLAEYEQYF
TRBV3-1 CASSQPGLAGATQYF
TRBV7-7 CASSLDSGRYNEQFF
TRBV20-1 CSARAAASPYEQYF
TRBV6-5 CASTMWAGTEAFF
TRBV19 CASLNSGRSTDTQYF
TRBV30 CAWSVGGGGPDTQYF
TRBV29-1 CSAFSGRAEQFF
TRBV3-1 CASSLQGANIQYF
TRBV18 CASSPFDLNYGYTF
TRBV18 CASYTGTSTDTQYF
TRBV9 CASAWGGRRNEQFF
TRBV5-1 CASSLAVVGNNEQFF
TRBV30 CAWSGRLGEKLFF
TRBV6-5 CASSYDRNGNTIYF
TRBV3-1 CASSQDPSLPETQYF
TRBV6-1 CASSELGRGIQYF
TRBV6-6 CASSPASGKMNIQYF
TRBV4-1 CASSQGLSDYNEQFF
TRBV3-1 CASSNRVTEAFF
TRBV28 CASSLGQGAGGYTF
TRBV7-2 CASSLVAGQNVSPLHF
TRBV11-2 CASRIPSGGGELFF
TRBV19 CASSTQAPPYEQYF
TRBV12-3/TRBV12-4 CASSYRGLGNQPQHF